The clone carrying this T cell receptor (beta chain) showed up just a few times. Its specificity is not known. The sample comes from a study of T cell responses to AZD1222 COVID-19 vaccine. Clones were sequenced by immunoSEQ multiplex PCR, and TCRdb holds only the in-frame ones, with some missing. Here the sample spans roughly 60,000 clones, about 79% being singletons. Study results and caveats: Nearly half of spike-specific TCRs reportedly target variant regions that are unmutated in the B.1.351 and B.1.1.7 variants.

The CDR3 is made up of 16 amino acids. CDR1 KGHSY and CDR2 FQNENV come from the germline V gene. After removal of 4 bases from V and 0 bases from J, the junction contained 8 bases not matched to a gene. The material sequenced was peripheral blood, taken on day 0 of AZD1222 vaccination. V and J are TRBV16 and TRBJ1-1, with 7 bases fitting TRBD1. The TCR sequence derives from an adult in good health. CDR3 amino acids: CASSLMGQYMNTEAFF. CDR3 nucleotides: TGTGCCAGCAGCCTGATGGGACAGTACATGAACACTGAAGCTTTCTTT.